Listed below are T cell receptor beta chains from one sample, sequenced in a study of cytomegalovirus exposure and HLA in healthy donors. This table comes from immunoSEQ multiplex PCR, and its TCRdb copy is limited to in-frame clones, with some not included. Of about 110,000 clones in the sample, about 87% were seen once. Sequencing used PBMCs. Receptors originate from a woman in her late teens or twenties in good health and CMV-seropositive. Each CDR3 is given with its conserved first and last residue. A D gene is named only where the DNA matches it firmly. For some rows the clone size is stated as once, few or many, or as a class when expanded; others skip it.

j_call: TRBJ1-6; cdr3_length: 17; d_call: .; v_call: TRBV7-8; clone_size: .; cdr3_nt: TGTGCCAGCAGCCGAGAGCCAGGGGAACTTAATAATTCACCCCTCCACTTT; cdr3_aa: CASSREPGELNNSPLHF
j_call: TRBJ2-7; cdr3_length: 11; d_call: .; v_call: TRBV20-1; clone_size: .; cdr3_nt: TGCAGTGCCTCCCCCTCCTACGAGCAGTACTTC; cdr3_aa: CSASPSYEQYF
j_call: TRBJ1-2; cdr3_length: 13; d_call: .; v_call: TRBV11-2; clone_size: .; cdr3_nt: TGTGCCAGCACCCTGCCGGACAGCTATGGCTACACCTTC; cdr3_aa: CASTLPDSYGYTF
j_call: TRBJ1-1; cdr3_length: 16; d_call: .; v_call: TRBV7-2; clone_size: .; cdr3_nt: TGTGCCAGCAGCTTAAGGTCTCGGTCGGGGGGCACTGAAGCTTTCTTT; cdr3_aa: CASSLRSRSGGTEAFF
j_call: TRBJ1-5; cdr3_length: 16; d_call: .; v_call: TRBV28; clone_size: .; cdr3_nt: TGTGCCAGCAGGCCCCCGACAGGTCACAGCAATCAGCCCCAGCATTTT; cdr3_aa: CASRPPTGHSNQPQHF
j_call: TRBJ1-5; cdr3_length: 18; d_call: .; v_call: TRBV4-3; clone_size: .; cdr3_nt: TGCGCCAGCAGCCAAGAAGTCAGGGATATCGATAGCAATCAGCCCCAGCATTTT; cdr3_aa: CASSQEVRDIDSNQPQHF
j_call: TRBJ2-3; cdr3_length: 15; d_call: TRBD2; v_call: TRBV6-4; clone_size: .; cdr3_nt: TGTGCCAGCAGTGACCGGCGGGGGGACACAGATACGCAGTATTTT; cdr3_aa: CASSDRRGDTDTQYF
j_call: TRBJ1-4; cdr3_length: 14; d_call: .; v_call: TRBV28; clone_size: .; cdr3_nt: TGTGCCAGCAGTTTACCCCCAGGGGCCGAAAAACTGTTTTTT; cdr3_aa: CASSLPPGAEKLFF
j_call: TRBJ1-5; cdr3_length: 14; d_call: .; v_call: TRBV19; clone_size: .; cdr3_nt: TGTGCCAGTAGTACGGGGGTTAGCAATCAGCCCCAGCATTTT; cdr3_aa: CASSTGVSNQPQHF
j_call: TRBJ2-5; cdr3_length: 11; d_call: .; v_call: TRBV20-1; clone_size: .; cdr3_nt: TGCAGTGCTAAGCCCCATGAGACCCAGTACTTC; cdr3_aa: CSAKPHETQYF
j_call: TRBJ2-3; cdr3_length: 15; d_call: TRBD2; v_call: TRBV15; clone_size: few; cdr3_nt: TGTGCCACCAGCCCCAGCGGGGGGGCCACAGATACGCAGTATTTT; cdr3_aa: CATSPSGGATDTQYF
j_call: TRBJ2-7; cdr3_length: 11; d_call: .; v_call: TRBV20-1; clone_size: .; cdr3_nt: TGCAGTGCCGCGCACGCCTACGAGCAGTACTTC; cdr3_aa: CSAAHAYEQYF
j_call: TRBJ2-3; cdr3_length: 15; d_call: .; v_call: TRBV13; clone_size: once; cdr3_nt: TGTGCCAGCACTAAGTCCCCTTCTGACACAGATACGCAGTATTTT; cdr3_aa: CASTKSPSDTDTQYF
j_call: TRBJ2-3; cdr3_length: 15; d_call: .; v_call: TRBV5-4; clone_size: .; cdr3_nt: TGTGCCAGCAGTCTGGGGTGGACTAGCACAGATACGCAGTATTTT; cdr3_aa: CASSLGWTSTDTQYF
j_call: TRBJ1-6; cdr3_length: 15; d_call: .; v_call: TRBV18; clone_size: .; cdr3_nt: TGTGCCAGCTCTCCAAAGAGCTCCTATAATTCACCCCTCCACTTT; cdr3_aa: CASSPKSSYNSPLHF
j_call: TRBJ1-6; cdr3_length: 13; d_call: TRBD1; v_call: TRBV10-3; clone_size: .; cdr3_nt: TGTGCCATCAGGGGGACAGATAATTCACCCCTCCACTTT; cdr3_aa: CAIRGTDNSPLHF
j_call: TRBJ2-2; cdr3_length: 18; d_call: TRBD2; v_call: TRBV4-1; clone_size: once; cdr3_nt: TGCGCCAGCAGCCCATGGACTAGCGGGGGGGCTCCATCCGGGGAGCTGTTTTTT; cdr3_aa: CASSPWTSGGAPSGELFF
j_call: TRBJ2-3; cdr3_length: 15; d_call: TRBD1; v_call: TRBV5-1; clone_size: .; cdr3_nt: TGCGCCAGCAGGGCCTCAGGGGGCGGGCTAGATACGCAGTATTTT; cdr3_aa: CASRASGGGLDTQYF
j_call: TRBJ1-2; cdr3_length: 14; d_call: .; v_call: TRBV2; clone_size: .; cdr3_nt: TGTGCCAGCAGTGAAGCGAAGGTCACAGGAGGCTACACCTTC; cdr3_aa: CASSEAKVTGGYTF
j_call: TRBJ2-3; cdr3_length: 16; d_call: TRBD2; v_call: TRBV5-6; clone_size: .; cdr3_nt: TGTGCCAGCAGCCACCGACTAGCGGGGGGTCCAGATACGCAGTATTTT; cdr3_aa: CASSHRLAGGPDTQYF
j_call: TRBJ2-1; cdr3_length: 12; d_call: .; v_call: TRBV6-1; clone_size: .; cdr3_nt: TGTGCCAGCACCCCGACGGGATTACAGCAGTTCTTC; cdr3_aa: CASTPTGLQQFF
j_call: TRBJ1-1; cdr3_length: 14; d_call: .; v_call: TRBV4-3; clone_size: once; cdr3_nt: TGCGCCAGCTCACTCGGCGGGACGAACACTGAAGCTTTCTTT; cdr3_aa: CASSLGGTNTEAFF
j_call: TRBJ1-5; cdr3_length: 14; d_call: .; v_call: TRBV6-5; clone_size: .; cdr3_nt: TGTGCCAGCAGCCTAGGGGCCGCGAATCAGCCCCAGCATTTT; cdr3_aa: CASSLGAANQPQHF
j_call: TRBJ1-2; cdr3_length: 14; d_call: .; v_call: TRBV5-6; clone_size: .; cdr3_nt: TGTGCCAGCAGCTTGGCCCCAGGGGACTATGGCTACACCTTC; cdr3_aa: CASSLAPGDYGYTF
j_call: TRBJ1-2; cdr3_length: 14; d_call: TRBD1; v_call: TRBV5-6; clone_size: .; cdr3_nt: TGTGCCAGCAGCCCCGACAGGGCGGTCTATGGCTACACCTTC; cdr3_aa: CASSPDRAVYGYTF
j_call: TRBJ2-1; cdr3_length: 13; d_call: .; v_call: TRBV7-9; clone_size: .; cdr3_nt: TGTGCCAGCAGCTTATCCAATTACAATGAGCAGTTCTTC; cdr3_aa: CASSLSNYNEQFF
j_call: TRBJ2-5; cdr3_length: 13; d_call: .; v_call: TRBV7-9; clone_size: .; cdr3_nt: TGTGCCAGCAGCTTAGGAGCGGGAGAGACCCAGTACTTC; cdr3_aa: CASSLGAGETQYF
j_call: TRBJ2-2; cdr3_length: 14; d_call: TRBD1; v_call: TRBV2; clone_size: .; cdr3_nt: TGTGCCTTGATAGACAGGGAGCACCCCGGGGAGCTGTTTTTT; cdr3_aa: CALIDREHPGELFF
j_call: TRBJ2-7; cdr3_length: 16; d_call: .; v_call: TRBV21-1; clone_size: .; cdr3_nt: TGTGCTTCAGGGCGACTAGCGGGGGCCCCTTGTTCCGAGCAGTACTTC; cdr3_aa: CASGRLAGAPCSEQYF
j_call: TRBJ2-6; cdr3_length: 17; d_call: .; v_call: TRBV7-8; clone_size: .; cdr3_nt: TGTGCCAGCAGCTTAGTACAGGGAAGCTCTGGGGCCAACGTCCTGACTTTC; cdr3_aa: CASSLVQGSSGANVLTF
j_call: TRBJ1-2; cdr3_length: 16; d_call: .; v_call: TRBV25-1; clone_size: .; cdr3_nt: TGTGCCAGCAGTGATGCCGGGGGGGCAGCTAACTATGGCTACACCTTC; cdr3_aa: CASSDAGGAANYGYTF
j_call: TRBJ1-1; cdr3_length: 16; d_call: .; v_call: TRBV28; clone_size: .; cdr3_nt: TGTGCCAGCAGTTTAGGAACAGGGAGCATGAACACTGAAGCTTTCTTT; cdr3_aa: CASSLGTGSMNTEAFF
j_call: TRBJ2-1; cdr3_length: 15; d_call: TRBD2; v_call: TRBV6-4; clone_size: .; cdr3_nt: TGTGCCAGCAGTGCCGCGGGGGGGAGCCTCAATGAGCAGTTCTTC; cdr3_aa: CASSAAGGSLNEQFF
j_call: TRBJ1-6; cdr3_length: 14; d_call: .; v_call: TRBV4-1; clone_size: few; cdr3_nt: TGCGCCAGCAGCCAAGAGAGGGAAGCCTCACCCCTCCACTTT; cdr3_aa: CASSQEREASPLHF
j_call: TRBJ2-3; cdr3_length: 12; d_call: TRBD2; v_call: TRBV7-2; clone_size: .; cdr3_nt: TGTGCCAGCAGCTCCCTAGCGGTTACGCAGTATTTT; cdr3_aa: CASSSLAVTQYF
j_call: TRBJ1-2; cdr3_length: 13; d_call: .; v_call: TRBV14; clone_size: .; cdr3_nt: TGTGCCAGCAGCCAAGCCCGGTACTATGGCTACACCTTC; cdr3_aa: CASSQARYYGYTF
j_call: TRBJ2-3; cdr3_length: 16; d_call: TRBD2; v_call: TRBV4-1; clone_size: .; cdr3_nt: TGCGCCAGCAGCCAAGACGAGTTTGCGGGGGCAGATACGCAGTATTTT; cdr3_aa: CASSQDEFAGADTQYF
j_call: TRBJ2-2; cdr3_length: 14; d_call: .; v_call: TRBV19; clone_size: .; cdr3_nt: TGTGCCAGTATAGGCCTATACGGGACCGGGGAGCTGTTTTTT; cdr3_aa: CASIGLYGTGELFF
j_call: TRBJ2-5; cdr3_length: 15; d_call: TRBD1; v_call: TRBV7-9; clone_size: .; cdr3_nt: TGTGCCAGCAGCGCCACACAGGGGAACTGGGAGACCCAGTACTTC; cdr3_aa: CASSATQGNWETQYF
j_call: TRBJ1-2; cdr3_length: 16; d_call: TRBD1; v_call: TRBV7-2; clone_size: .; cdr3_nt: TGTGCCAGCAGCTTAGGGGGGGGACAGGGAGTCTATGGCTACACCTTC; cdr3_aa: CASSLGGGQGVYGYTF
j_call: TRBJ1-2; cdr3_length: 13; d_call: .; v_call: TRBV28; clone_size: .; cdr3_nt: TGTGCCAGCAGTTTAGCAGGGGTCTATGGCTACACCTTC; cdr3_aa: CASSLAGVYGYTF
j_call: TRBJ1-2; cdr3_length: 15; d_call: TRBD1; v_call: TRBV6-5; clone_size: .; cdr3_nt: TGTGCCAGCAGCCAGGGACAGCAGGGATCCAATGGCTACACCTTC; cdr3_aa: CASSQGQQGSNGYTF
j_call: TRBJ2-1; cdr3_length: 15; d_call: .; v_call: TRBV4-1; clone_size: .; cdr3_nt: TGCGCCAGCAGCCAAGGACTAAGCTCCTACAATGAGCAGTTCTTC; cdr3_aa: CASSQGLSSYNEQFF
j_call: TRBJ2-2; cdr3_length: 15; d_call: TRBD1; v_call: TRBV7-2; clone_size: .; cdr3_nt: TGTGCCAGCAGCTTAGTGGCAGGGGGCACCGGGGAGCTGTTTTTT; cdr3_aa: CASSLVAGGTGELFF
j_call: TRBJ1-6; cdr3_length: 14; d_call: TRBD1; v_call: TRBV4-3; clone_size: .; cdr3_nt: TGCGCCAGCAGCCAACTGGACAGGGAATCACCCCTCCACTTT; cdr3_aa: CASSQLDRESPLHF
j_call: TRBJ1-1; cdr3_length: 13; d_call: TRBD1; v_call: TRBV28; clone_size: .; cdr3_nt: TGTGCCAGCAGTGGGACAGGGTACACTGAAGCTTTCTTT; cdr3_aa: CASSGTGYTEAFF
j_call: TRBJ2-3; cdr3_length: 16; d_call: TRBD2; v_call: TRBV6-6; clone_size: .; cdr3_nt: TGTGCCAGCAGTTACACCCTAGCGGGGGACCCAGATACGCAGTATTTT; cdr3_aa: CASSYTLAGDPDTQYF
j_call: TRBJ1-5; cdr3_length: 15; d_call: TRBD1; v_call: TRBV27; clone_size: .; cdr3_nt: TGTGCCAGCAGTTTACGACAGGGCTTGGGTCAGCCCCAGCATTTT; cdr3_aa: CASSLRQGLGQPQHF
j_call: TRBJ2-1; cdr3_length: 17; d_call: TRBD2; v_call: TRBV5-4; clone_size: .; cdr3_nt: TGTGCCAGCAGCCTAACTAGCGGGGGCGGGTCCTACAATGAGCAGTTCTTC; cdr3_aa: CASSLTSGGGSYNEQFF
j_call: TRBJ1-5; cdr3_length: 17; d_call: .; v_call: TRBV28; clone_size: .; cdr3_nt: TGTGCCAGCAGTTCGGTCCCTTTTCGGGGGGGGGATAAGCCCCAGCATTTT; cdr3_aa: CASSSVPFRGGDKPQHF
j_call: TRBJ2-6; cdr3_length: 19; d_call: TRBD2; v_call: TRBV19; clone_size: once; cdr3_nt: TGTGCCAGTAGTATATCCCCTTCGGGAGGCGGGCATAGGACCAACGTCCTGACTTTC; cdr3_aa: CASSISPSGGGHRTNVLTF
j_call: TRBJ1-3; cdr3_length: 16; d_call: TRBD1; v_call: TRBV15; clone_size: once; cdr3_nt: TGTGCCACCAGCCGCGGACAGGGGGCTTCTGGAAACACCATATATTTT; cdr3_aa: CATSRGQGASGNTIYF
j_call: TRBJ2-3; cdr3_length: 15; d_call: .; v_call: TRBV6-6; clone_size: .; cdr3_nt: TGTGCCAGCAGTTACTCGAGGGGGACGACAGATACGCAGTATTTT; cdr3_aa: CASSYSRGTTDTQYF